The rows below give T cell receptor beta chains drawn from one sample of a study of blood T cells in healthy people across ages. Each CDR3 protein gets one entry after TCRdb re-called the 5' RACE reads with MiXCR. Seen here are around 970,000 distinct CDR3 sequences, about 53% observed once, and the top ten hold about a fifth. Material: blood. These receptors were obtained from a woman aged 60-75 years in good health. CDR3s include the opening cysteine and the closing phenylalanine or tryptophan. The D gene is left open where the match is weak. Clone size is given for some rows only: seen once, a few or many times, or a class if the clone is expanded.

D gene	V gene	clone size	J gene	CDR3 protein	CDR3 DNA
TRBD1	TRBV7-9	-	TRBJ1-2	CASNNRQGSDYGYTF	TGTGCCAGCAACAACCGACAGGGCTCAGACTATGGCTACACCTTC
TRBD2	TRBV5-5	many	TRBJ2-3	CASSFSGRWTDTQYF	TGTGCCAGCAGCTTTAGCGGGAGATGGACAGATACGCAGTATTTT
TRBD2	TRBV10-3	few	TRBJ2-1	CAISGLAGERLDNEQFF	TGTGCCATCAGCGGACTAGCGGGAGAACGATTGGACAATGAGCAGTTCTTC
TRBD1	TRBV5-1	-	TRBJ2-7	CASSWDSRSYEQYF	TGCGCCAGCAGCTGGGACAGCCGCTCCTACGAGCAGTACTTC
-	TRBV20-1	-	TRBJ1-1	CSARGPDRNTEAFF	TGCAGTGCTAGAGGGCCGGACAGGAACACTGAAGCTTTCTTT
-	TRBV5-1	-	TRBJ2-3	CASSFMTFSADTQYF	TGCGCCAGCAGCTTCATGACTTTCTCGGCAGATACGCAGTATTTT
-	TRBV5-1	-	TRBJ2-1	CASSPGSGHSYNEQFF	TGCGCCAGCAGCCCCGGATCGGGGCACTCCTACAATGAGCAGTTCTTC
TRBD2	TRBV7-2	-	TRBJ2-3	CASSLVALAGDTQYF	TGTGCCAGCAGCTTAGTTGCCCTAGCGGGAGATACGCAGTATTTT
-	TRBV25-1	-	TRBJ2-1	CASSEHPGDEQFF	TGTGCCAGCAGTGAACACCCGGGGGATGAGCAGTTCTTC
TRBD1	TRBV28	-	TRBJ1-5	CASSKGQGGQPQHF	TGTGCCAGCAGCAAGGGACAGGGGGGACAGCCCCAGCATTTT
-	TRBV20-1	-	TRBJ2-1	CSAREVSGEQFF	TGCAGTGCTAGAGAGGTGAGCGGTGAGCAGTTCTTC
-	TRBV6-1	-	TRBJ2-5	CAGSLNYRDTQGETQYF	TGTGCCGGCAGCCTAAACTACCGGGACACGCAAGGAGAGACCCAGTACTTC
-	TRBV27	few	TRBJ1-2	CASKIQALANYGYTF	TGTGCCAGCAAGATACAGGCTTTAGCTAACTATGGCTACACCTTC
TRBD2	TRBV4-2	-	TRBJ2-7	CASSHTSEAVYEQYF	TGTGCCAGCAGCCATACTAGCGAAGCTGTCTACGAGCAGTACTTC
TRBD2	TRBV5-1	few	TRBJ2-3	CASSLLPSGLVVADTQYF	TGCGCCAGCAGCTTATTGCCGTCGGGACTAGTGGTTGCAGATACGCAGTATTTT
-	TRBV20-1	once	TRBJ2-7	CSASPEYSYEQYF	TGCAGTGCTAGTCCGGAGTACTCCTACGAGCAGTACTTC
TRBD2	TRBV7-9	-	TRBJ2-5	CASKQREGFVETQYF	TGTGCCAGCAAGCAGCGGGAGGGCTTCGTTGAGACCCAGTACTTC
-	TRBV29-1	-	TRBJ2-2	CSGKNTGELFF	TGCAGCGGAAAAAACACCGGGGAGCTGTTTTTT
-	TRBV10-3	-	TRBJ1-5	CAISVEGSQPQHF	TGTGCCATCAGTGTCGAAGGGAGTCAGCCCCAGCATTTT
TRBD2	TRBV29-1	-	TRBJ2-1	CSVTGLAGSSYKEQFF	TGCAGCGTCACCGGACTAGCGGGAAGTTCCTACAAGGAGCAGTTCTTC
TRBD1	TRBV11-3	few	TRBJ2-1	CASSVTGTDNEQFF	TGTGCCAGCAGCGTAACGGGGACAGACAATGAGCAGTTCTTC
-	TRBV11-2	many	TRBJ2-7	CASSLRHNYEQYF	TGTGCCAGCAGCTTAAGGCATAACTACGAGCAGTACTTC
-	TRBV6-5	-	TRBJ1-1	CASSPIKNTEAFF	TGTGCCAGCAGCCCTATCAAGAACACTGAAGCTTTCTTT
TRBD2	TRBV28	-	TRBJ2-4	CASSYLISLTSGRAVNIQYF	TGTGCCAGCAGTTACCTCATATCCCTAACTAGCGGGAGGGCCGTAAACATTCAGTACTTC
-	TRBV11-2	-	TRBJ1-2	CASSFGTVYGYTF	TGTGCCAGCAGCTTCGGGACCGTCTATGGCTACACCTTC
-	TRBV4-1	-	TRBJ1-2	CASSQADRAYNYGYTF	TGCGCCAGCAGCCAAGCGGACAGAGCGTATAACTATGGCTACACCTTC
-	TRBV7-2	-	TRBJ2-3	CASSPEPQGLLADTQYF	TGTGCCAGCAGCCCCGAGCCACAGGGTCTGTTGGCAGATACGCAGTATTTT